This T cell receptor (beta chain) was captured in a study of cytomegalovirus exposure and HLA in healthy donors. Overall study context: An early data release held about 85 million unique TCRs from HLA-typed donors. The study, taken as a whole, reports: The majority of CMV-associated TCR beta chains were reported as apparently HLA-restricted in a later analysis. About 87% or about 30% of the time was how often most TCR beta V segments were productive, according to an earlier analysis. Follow-up analysis seemed to connect common viral pathogens with several of the most significant clusters identified.

The primer mix had 60 Vbeta and 13 Jbeta primers. The protocol was immunoSEQ multiplex PCR, while the TCRdb copy is restricted to in-frame clones and leaves out a portion. The sample lists 100,000 to 150,000 clones, 15% to 20% occurring once. The CDR3 sequence is 13 residues long. Germline lookup yields CDR1 LNHNV and CDR2 YYDKDF (reference sequence). This clone was seen more than once but under ten times. What it binds is not known. Compared with germline, one end of the junction differs, possibly owing to a read error. In the same sample, other DNA sequences code for this CDR3. The sequenced material came from PBMCs. The chain combines TRBV15 with TRBJ2-1; D is perhaps TRBD1 (5 bases). This receptor was taken from a female donor in good health and CMV-seropositive. This chain's CDR3 is CATSRDSGHEQFF. In nucleotides, the CDR3 is TGTGCCACCAGCAGAGATTCAGGGCATGAGCAATTCTTC.